This T cell receptor (beta chain) was identified in a study of blood T cells in healthy people across ages. A second PCR of about 7 to 12 cycles used a sample-barcoded 5' primer and a J-beta primer mix. TCRdb used MiXCR to reprocess the 5' RACE reads, holding one entry per CDR3 protein. Of roughly 1 million distinct CDR3 sequences listed, less than 25% are singletons. As concerns this clonotype: No antigen is known for it.

Study results and limitations: More naive CD4+ cells and higher diversity were found in long-lived than in aged donors. Naive and antigen-experienced cells could not be conclusively compared, given unsorted PBMCs.

The junction had 11 bases not matched to a gene; V was cut back by 4 bases and J by 7 bases. The CDR3 is 17 residues long. Germline loops: CDR1 LGHDT, CDR2 YNNKEL (reference sequence). In addition, the sample was reused for a study of T cells of mothers and their children. Turning to that study: Per mother, over 8 million TCR beta CDR3 reads were obtained; per child, around 2.8 million.

The TCR originated in a girl aged 2 to 9 in good health. V is TRBV3-1 and J is TRBJ2-2, with TRBD2 matching 11 bases. Material for sequencing was blood. Here the CDR3 DNA reads TGTGCCAGCAGCCTACCTCTAGCGGGGGGCCAGGACGGGGAGCTGTTTTTT. As protein: CASSLPLAGGQDGELFF.